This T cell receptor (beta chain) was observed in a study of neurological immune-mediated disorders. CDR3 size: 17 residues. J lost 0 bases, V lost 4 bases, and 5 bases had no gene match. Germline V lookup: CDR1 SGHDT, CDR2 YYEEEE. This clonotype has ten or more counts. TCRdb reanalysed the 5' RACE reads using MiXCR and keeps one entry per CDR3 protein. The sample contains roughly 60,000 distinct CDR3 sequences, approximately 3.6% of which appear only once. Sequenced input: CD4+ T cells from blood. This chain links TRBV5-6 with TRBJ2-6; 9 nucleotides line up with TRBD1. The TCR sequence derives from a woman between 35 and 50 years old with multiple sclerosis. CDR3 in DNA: TGTGCCAGCAGCCGGACAGGGGTCCGCTCTGGGGCCAACGTCCTGACTTTC. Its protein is CASSRTGVRSGANVLTF.